These 16 T cell receptor beta chains share one sample of origin, sequenced in a study of blood T cell repertoires in COVID-19. TCRdb keeps only in-frame clones here, not all; method: immunoSEQ multiplex PCR. The data show some 180,000 clones, with roughly 80% seen just once and approximately 15% held by the top ten. The source material was peripheral blood. The receptors were sampled from a man aged 50-59 years who had recovered from COVID-19.

V gene TRBV10-1 combines with J gene TRBJ2-3; possibly TRBD2 for D (5 bases). Trimming removed 10 bases at V and 0 bases at J, with 11 bases between. Germline V CDR1 and CDR2: WNHNN, SYGVQD (reference sequence). The CDR3 is 13 residues long. CDR3 sequence reads: CATQADSTDTQYF. The CDR3 DNA sequence: TGCGCCACCCAAGCGGATAGCACAGATACGCAGTATTTT.

The chain combines TRBV7-7 with TRBJ2-3, with D unresolved. Germline CDR1 reads SSHAT; CDR2 reads FNYEAQ (reference sequence). With 5 bases removed from V and 0 bases from J, the gap between germline ends came to 12 bases. The CDR3 spans 15 residues. CDR3: CASSPRVTSTDTQYF. CDR3 DNA: TGTGCCAGCAGCCCCCGGGTCACTAGCACAGATACGCAGTATTTT.

The V and J genes are TRBV27 and TRBJ2-2; D remains ambiguous. The CDR3 totals 13 residues. V dropped 1 base and J dropped 5 bases, with 5 bases sitting between them. Germline V CDR1 and CDR2: MNHEY, SMNVEV (reference sequence). The CDR3 bases are TGTGCCAGCAGTTTATTACTAACCGGGGAGCTGTTTTTT. It encodes CASSLLLTGELFF.

The chain has TRBV6-5 and TRBJ2-1; 9 bases map to TRBD2. V lost 5 bases to trimming and J lost 4 bases; unmatched junction nucleotides: 6. From germline, CDR1 is MNHEY and CDR2 SVGAGI. The CDR3 has 15 amino acids. The CDR3 protein is CASSRHSGSYNEQFF. The CDR3 DNA reads TGTGCCAGCAGTCGGCATAGCGGGAGTTACAATGAGCAGTTCTTC.

The chain couples TRBV28 to TRBJ2-1; the match to TRBD2 covers 11 bases. CDR3 length equals 16 residues. The J segment lost 0 bases and the V segment lost 5 bases, leaving 3 bases of the junction unmatched. Germline values: CDR1 MDHEN, CDR2 SYDVKM. The CDR3 DNA is TGTGCCAGCAGTGGGACTAGCGGTACCTCCTACAATGAGCAGTTCTTC. Translating gives CASSGTSGTSYNEQFF. The whole variable domain, remainder taken from reference TRBV28 and TRBJ2-1, is DVKVTQSSRYLVKRTGEKVFLECVQDMDHENMFWYRQDPGLGLRLIYFSYDVKMKEKGDIPEGYSVSREKKERFSLILESASTNQTSMYLCASSGTSGTSYNEQFFGPGTRLTVL.

This clone was observed a handful of times. Other nucleotide sequences in the sample specify the same CDR3. The rearrangement uses TRBV27 and TRBJ1-5; 7 bases align to TRBD1. The CDR3 is 13 residues long. From germline, CDR1 is MNHEY and CDR2 SMNVEV (reference sequence). V shed 6 bases, J shed 2 bases, and the junction held 1 base outside the gene matches. The DNA for the CDR3 is TGTGCCAGCAGGGGGACAGGCAATCAGCCCCAGCATTTT. Protein: CASRGTGNQPQHF.

The rearrangement uses TRBV11-3 and TRBJ2-1; a weak D match, TRBD2 (6 bases). From germline, CDR1 is SGHNT and CDR2 YENEEA. CDR3 length: 15 residues. V gave up 5 bases and J gave up 1 base, with 12 bases separating them. CDR3 nucleotide sequence: TGTGCCAGCAGCCGAACCGGGACTTCCTACAATGAGCAGTTCTTC. Its protein product is CASSRTGTSYNEQFF.

J is TRBJ2-1 and V is TRBV30, with TRBD2 matching 8 bases. The CDR3 consists of 14 residues. With 2 bases clipped from V and 6 bases from J, the junction kept 6 bases outside the gene matches. Per the germline V gene, CDR1 is GTSNPN and CDR2 is SVGIG (reference sequence). The CDR3 sequence: CAWSLTTSGNEQFF. The CDR3 DNA follows: TGTGCCTGGAGTCTAACTACTAGCGGCAATGAGCAGTTCTTC. The full variable domain, in which reference TRBV30 and TRBJ2-1 provide the parts outside the CDR3, is SQTIHQWPATLVQPVGSPLSLECTVEGTSNPNLYWYRQAAGRGLQLLFYSVGIGQISSEVPQNLSASRPQDRQFILSSKKLLLSDSGFYLCAWSLTTSGNEQFFGPGTRLTVL.

V usage is TRBV11-1 and J usage is TRBJ2-6; D might be TRBD2 (6 bases). This CDR3 comprises 17 residues. Germline V gene data show CDR1 as SGHAT and CDR2 as FQDESV (reference sequence). Trimming cost V 0 bases and J 5 bases, with 14 bases left between them. In DNA form, the CDR3 reads TGTGCCAGCAGCTTAGCAAAGGGACTGTCCTGGGCCAACGTCCTGACTTTC. Translated: CASSLAKGLSWANVLTF.

The chain uses TRBV2 and TRBJ2-1, with D tentatively TRBD1 (6 bases). The CDR3 sequence is 16 residues long. Germline CDR1 is SNHLY and CDR2 is FYNNEI. V lost 7 bases and J lost 1, with 17 bases in between. This chain's CDR3 is CASTPKDRGSYNEQFF. Here the CDR3 DNA reads TGTGCCAGCACCCCCAAGGACAGAGGATCCTACAATGAGCAGTTCTTC.

The V gene is TRBV19, the J gene TRBJ1-5; perhaps TRBD1 as D (6 bases). V gave up 5 bases and J gave up 4 bases, with 15 bases separating them. Germline V gene sequence: CDR1 LNHDA, CDR2 SQIVND (reference sequence). This CDR3 region has 15 residues. The CDR3 coding sequence is TGTGCCAGTAGTGCAAGGACAGCCCTTAATCAGCCCCAGCATTTT. Its protein product is CASSARTALNQPQHF. The full variable domain, its missing parts supplied by reference TRBV19 and TRBJ1-5, is DGGITQSPKYLFRKEGQNVTLSCEQNLNHDAMYWYRQDPGQGLRLIYYSQIVNDFQKGDIAEGYSVSREKKESFPLTVTSAQKNPTAFYLCASSARTALNQPQHFGDGTRLSIL.

The rearrangement joins TRBV29-1 to TRBJ2-7; tentative D call: TRBD2 (6 bases). This CDR3 has 13 residues. V lost 6 bases and J lost 0, with 12 bases in between. Germline V CDR1 and CDR2: SQVTM, ANQGSEA. The CDR3 DNA reads TGCAGCGTAGTTAGCGGAAGCTCCTACGAGCAGTACTTC. Translated: CSVVSGSSYEQYF.

V and J are TRBV5-1 and TRBJ2-1, with a tentative D call TRBD2 (6 bases). The germline V gene encodes CDR1 SGHRS and CDR2 YFSETQ. The CDR3 runs to 15 residues. V was pared by 3 bases and J by 2 bases, with 12 bases between. The CDR3 DNA is TGCGCCAGCAGCTGGAGGGCCGGACCCTACAATGAGCAGTTCTTC. It yields the protein CASSWRAGPYNEQFF.

The V and J genes are TRBV19 and TRBJ1-5; the D is unclear. Germline V CDR1 and CDR2: LNHDA, SQIVND (reference sequence). The ends were cut back, 7 bases at V and 5 bases at J, with 18 bases in the middle. The CDR3 length is 15 residues. The CDR3 DNA follows: TGTGCCAGTATACAGTCCCACGGGAATTATCAGCCCCAGCATTTT. Residues: CASIQSHGNYQPQHF.

J is TRBJ2-3 and V is TRBV3-1 (or the pseudogene TRBV3-2); 9 nucleotides agree with TRBD2. The J segment lost 9 bases and the V segment lost 4 bases, leaving 14 bases of the junction unmatched. The CDR3 has 16 amino acids. Germline loops: CDR1 LGHDT, CDR2 YNNKEL (reference sequence). CDR3 DNA: TGTGCCAGCAGCCGGTTCCTAGCGGGAAGAGGGGAGACGCAGTATTTT. This codes for CASSRFLAGRGETQYF.

The chain links TRBV18 to TRBJ2-5; 7 positions agree with TRBD1. V was clipped by 3 bases and J by 3 bases; unmatched bases: 4. Germline V gene data show CDR1 as KGHSH and CDR2 as LQKENI. This CDR3 region has 14 residues. CDR3 sequence reads: CASSPTGQEETQYF. The CDR3 bases are TGTGCCAGCTCACCTACCGGACAGGAAGAGACCCAGTACTTC. The variable domain in full, with the rest retrieved from reference TRBV18 and TRBJ2-5, is NAGVMQNPRHLVRRRGQEARLRCSPMKGHSHVYWYRQLPEEGLKFMVYLQKENIIDESGMPKERFSAEFPKEGPSILRIQQVVRGDSAAYFCASSPTGQEETQYFGPGTRLLVL.